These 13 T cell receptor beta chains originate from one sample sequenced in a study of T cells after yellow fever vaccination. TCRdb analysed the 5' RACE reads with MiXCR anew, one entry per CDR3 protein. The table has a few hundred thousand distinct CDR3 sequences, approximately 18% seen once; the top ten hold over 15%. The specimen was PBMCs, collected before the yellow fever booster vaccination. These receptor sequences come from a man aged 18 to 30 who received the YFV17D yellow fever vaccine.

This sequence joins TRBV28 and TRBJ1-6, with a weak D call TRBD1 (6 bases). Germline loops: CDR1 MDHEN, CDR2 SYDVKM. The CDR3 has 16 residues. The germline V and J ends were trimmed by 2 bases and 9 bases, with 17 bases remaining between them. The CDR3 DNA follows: TGTGCCAGCAGTTTAGACTCGGGACACTTCTCTTCACCCCTCCACTTT. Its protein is CASSLDSGHFSSPLHF.

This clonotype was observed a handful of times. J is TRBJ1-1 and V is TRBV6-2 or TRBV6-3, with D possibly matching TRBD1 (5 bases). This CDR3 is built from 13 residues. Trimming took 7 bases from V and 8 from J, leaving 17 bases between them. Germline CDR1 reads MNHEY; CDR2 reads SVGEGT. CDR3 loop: CASTRELQGEAFF. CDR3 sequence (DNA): TGTGCCAGCACCCGTGAGCTCCAGGGCGAAGCTTTCTTT.

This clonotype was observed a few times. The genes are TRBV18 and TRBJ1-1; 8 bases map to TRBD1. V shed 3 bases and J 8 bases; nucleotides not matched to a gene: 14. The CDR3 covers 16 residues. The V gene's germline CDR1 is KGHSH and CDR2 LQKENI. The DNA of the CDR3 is TGTGCCAGCTCACCCTATGATCAGGGGGCAGGCAGGGAAGCTTTCTTT. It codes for CASSPYDQGAGREAFF.

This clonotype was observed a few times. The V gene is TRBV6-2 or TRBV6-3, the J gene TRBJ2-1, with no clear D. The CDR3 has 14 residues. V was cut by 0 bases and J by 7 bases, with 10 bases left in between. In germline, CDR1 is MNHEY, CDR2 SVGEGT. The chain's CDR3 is CASSYSHFRNEQFF. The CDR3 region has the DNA TGTGCCAGCAGTTACTCCCACTTCAGGAATGAGCAGTTCTTC.

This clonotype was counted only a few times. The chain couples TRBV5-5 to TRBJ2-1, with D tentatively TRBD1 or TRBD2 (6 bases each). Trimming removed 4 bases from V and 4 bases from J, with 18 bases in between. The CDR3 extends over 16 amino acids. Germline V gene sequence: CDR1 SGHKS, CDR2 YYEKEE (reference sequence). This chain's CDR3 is CASSPAWGARYNEQFF. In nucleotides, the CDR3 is TGTGCCAGCAGCCCCGCCTGGGGGGCGCGGTACAATGAGCAGTTCTTC.

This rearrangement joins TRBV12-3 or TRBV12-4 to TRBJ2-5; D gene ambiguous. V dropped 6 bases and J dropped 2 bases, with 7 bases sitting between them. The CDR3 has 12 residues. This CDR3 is CASRSQQETQYF. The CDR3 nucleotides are TGTGCCAGCAGGTCACAGCAAGAGACCCAGTACTTC.

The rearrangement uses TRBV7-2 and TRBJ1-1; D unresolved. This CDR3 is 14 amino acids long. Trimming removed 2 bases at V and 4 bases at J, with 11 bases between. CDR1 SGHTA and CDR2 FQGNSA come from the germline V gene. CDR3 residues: CASSLRGASTEAFF. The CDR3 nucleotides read TGTGCCAGCAGCTTACGGGGTGCGAGCACTGAAGCTTTCTTT. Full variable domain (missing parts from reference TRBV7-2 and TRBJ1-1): GAGVSQSPSNKVTEKGKDVELRCDPISGHTALYWYRQSLGQGLEFLIYFQGNSAPDKSGLPSDRFSAERTGGSVSTLTIQRTQQEDSAVYLCASSLRGASTEAFFGQGTRLTVV.

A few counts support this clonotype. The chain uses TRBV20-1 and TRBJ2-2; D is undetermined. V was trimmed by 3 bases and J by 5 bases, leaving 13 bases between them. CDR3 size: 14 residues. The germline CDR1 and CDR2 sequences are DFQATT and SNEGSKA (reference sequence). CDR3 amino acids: CSASRPTLTGELFF. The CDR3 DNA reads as TGCAGTGCTAGTCGGCCAACACTAACCGGGGAGCTGTTTTTT.

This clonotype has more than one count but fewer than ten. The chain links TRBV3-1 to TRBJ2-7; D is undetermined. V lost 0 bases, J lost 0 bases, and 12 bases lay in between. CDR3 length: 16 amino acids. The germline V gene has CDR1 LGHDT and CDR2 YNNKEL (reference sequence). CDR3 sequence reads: CASSQENGLSSYEQYV. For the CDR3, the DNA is TGTGCCAGCAGCCAAGAGAACGGGTTAAGCTCCTACGAGCAGTACGTC.

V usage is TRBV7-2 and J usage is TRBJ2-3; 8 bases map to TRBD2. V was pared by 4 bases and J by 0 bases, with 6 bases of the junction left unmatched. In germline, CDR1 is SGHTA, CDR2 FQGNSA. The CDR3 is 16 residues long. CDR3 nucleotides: TGTGCCAGCAGCTCGGGGGGGCCTCTTAGCACAGATACGCAGTATTTT. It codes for CASSSGGPLSTDTQYF.

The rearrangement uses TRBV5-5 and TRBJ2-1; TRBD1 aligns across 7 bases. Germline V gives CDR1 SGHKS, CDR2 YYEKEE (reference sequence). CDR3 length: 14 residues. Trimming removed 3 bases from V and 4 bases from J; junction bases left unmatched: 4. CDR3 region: CASSSGQEYNEQFF. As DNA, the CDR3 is TGTGCCAGCAGCTCCGGACAGGAATACAATGAGCAGTTCTTC.

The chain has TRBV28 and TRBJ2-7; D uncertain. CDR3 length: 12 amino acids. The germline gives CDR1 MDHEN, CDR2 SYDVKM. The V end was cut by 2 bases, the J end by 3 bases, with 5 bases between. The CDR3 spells CASSLNNYEQYV. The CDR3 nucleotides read TGTGCCAGCAGTTTAAACAACTACGAGCAGTACGTC.

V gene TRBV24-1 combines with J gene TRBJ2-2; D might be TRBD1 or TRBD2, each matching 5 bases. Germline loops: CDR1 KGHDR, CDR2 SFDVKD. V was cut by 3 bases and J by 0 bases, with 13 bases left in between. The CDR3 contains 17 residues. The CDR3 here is CATSDARGSSNTGELFF. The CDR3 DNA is TGTGCCACCAGTGATGCCCGGGGCAGCTCGAACACCGGGGAGCTGTTTTTT.